The sequence of this T cell receptor (beta chain) was determined in a study of PD-1 blockade in classical Hodgkin lymphoma. CDR1 MGHRA and CDR2 YSYEKL come from the germline V gene. The CDR3 is 14 amino acids. V lost 1 base, J lost 5 bases, and 8 bases lay in between. General study points: The authors excluded patients who started nivolumab under 1 year after ASCT. It was CD4+ TCR diversity, not CD8+, that rose significantly by C4D1. According to reports, newly diagnosed patients had lower baseline TCR diversity than healthy donors, and relapsed/refractory patients had lower baseline TCR diversity still.

TCRdb's copy holds only in-frame clones and misses some; the assay was immunoSEQ multiplex PCR. The data contain roughly 90,000 clones, about 83% of them singletons. Time point meaning: cycle 4 day 1 (C4D1), after 6 weeks of nivolumab. No patient escaped relapse after autologous stem cell transplantation, and brentuximab vedotin exposure varied. A note on this clone: Its antigen is not known.

The V gene is TRBV4-1, the J gene TRBJ2-2; D unresolved. The sequence was obtained from a human donor with classical Hodgkin lymphoma. Specimen: peripheral blood mononuclear cells (PBMCs), collected before the fourth cycle of nivolumab. The CDR3 nucleotides are TGCGCCAGCAGCCAAGCTCAAGGGACCGGGGAGCTGTTTTTT. Amino acid sequence: CASSQAQGTGELFF.